This passage covers 27 T cell receptor beta chains from one sample sequenced in a study of blood T cell repertoires in COVID-19. The data were produced by immunoSEQ multiplex PCR, yet TCRdb's version contains in-frame clones alone and is incomplete. The sample shows 150,000 to 200,000 clones, roughly 90% of them seen only once. The material sequenced was PBMCs or T cells enriched from blood (not recorded which). These receptor sequences come from a human donor with acute COVID-19. The donor label of this sample is uncertain.

This clone was found once. This sequence joins TRBV27 and TRBJ2-1; 7 nucleotides align to TRBD1. Unmatched junction bases numbered 5, after V lost 0 bases and J lost 6 bases. CDR3 length equals 15 residues. The germline gives CDR1 MNHEY, CDR2 SMNVEV (reference sequence). As DNA, the CDR3 is TGTGCCAGCAGTTTATCCGGGACAGAGGGCAATGAGCAGTTCTTC. Protein: CASSLSGTEGNEQFF.

The CDR3 protein is CASSPPAGSNQPQHF. In DNA, the CDR3 is TGTGCCAGCAGCCCGCCCGCAGGGTCCAATCAGCCCCAGCATTTT. The V and J genes are TRBV4-2 and TRBJ1-5, with TRBD1 as a possible D gene (5 bases). This CDR3 has 15 residues. Germline loops: CDR1 LGHNA, CDR2 YNFKEQ. The V and J ends lost 4 bases and 3 bases respectively, with 13 bases between them.

This clone was seen a handful of times. The rearrangement uses TRBV7-6 and TRBJ2-7; the D gene is possibly TRBD1 (5 bases). CDR1 and CDR2 (germline): SGHVS, FNYEAQ. The CDR3 is 14 amino acids. Trimming stripped 5 bases from V and 2 bases from J, with 13 bases between. The CDR3 DNA is TGTGCCAGCAGCCCGACAGCGACTCCCTACGAGCAGTACTTC. Protein sequence: CASSPTATPYEQYF.

J is TRBJ2-7 and V is TRBV27; D gene unclear. Trimming shortened V by 6 bases and J by 4 bases, and 22 bases separated the two germline ends. Germline V CDR1 and CDR2: MNHEY, SMNVEV (reference sequence). The CDR3 runs to 16 residues. The DNA for the CDR3 is TGTGCCAGCAGGCCCGCCCGATCGGCGGCCCGGTACGAGCAGTACTTC. Translation: CASRPARSAARYEQYF.

The rearrangement uses TRBV3-1 (or the pseudogene TRBV3-2) and TRBJ2-5; TRBD2 matches at 7 bases. Germline V gene lookup returns CDR1 LGHDT and CDR2 YNNKEL (reference sequence). The CDR3 is 15 amino acids. V was pared by 1 base and J by 1 base, with 3 bases of the junction left unmatched. CDR3 region: CASSQVLAVQETQYF. The CDR3 DNA reads as TGTGCCAGCAGCCAAGTCCTAGCGGTCCAAGAGACCCAGTACTTC.

The rearrangement links TRBV5-1 to TRBJ2-7, with 7 bases lining up with TRBD1. Germline values: CDR1 SGHRS, CDR2 YFSETQ. V lost 2 bases and J lost 3; bases outside the gene matches: 8. This CDR3 spans 15 amino acids. CDR3 protein: CASSFTYRGYYEQYF. The CDR3 DNA follows: TGCGCCAGCAGCTTTACCTACAGGGGCTACTACGAGCAGTACTTC.

This clone was counted a single time. The genes are TRBV9 and TRBJ1-2; D gene unclear. This CDR3 comprises 17 residues. Germline loops: CDR1 SGDLS, CDR2 YYNGEE. The V end lost 4 bases, the J end lost 8 bases, and 27 bases lay between the germline ends. CDR3 sequence reads: CASSWIEEGGRLKGYTF. The CDR3 DNA follows: TGTGCCAGCAGCTGGATCGAGGAGGGCGGGAGGCTGAAGGGCTACACCTTC.

This clone is a singleton in its sample. This rearrangement joins TRBV7-8 to TRBJ2-3; 7 bases line up with TRBD2. CDR1 and CDR2 (germline): SGHVS, FQNEAQ. The ends lost 5 bases at V and 5 bases at J; junction bases unmatched: 1. This CDR3 is 12 amino acids long. The CDR3 is CASSGRGDTQYF. The CDR3 DNA reads TGTGCCAGCAGCGGGAGGGGAGATACGCAGTATTTT.

The chain recombines TRBV7-9 with TRBJ2-6, with 7 positions matching TRBD2. Germline V gene data show CDR1 as SEHNR and CDR2 as FQNEAQ (reference sequence). V lost 10 bases to trimming and J lost 1 base; unmatched junction nucleotides: 7. The CDR3 loop spans 15 amino acids. The CDR3 DNA reads as TGTGCCACCTCGGGGGGTCCTTCTGGGGCCAACGTCCTGACTTTC. Protein sequence: CATSGGPSGANVLTF.

The chain uses TRBV7-6 and TRBJ2-7, with 9 positions matching TRBD1. Germline V gene sequence: CDR1 SGHVS, CDR2 FNYEAQ. The CDR3 is 17 residues long. J lost 3 bases, V lost 5 bases, and 14 bases had no gene match. The chain's CDR3 is CASSPATYRGRIYEQYF. Written as DNA, the CDR3 is TGTGCCAGCAGCCCCGCTACTTACAGGGGGCGGATCTACGAGCAGTACTTC.

This rearrangement joins TRBV5-1 to TRBJ2-7, with TRBD1 identical over 9 bases. Germline assignment: CDR1 SGHRS and CDR2 YFSETQ. The V gene end was trimmed by 1 base and the J gene end by 6 bases; junction bases not matched to a gene: 14. CDR3 length equals 17 residues. The CDR3 loop reads CASSLFGLRDRATEQYF. The CDR3, as DNA: TGCGCCAGCAGCTTGTTTGGACTGCGGGACAGGGCGACCGAGCAGTACTTC.

This sequence joins TRBV2 and TRBJ1-6; D not resolved. Trimming pared 2 bases from V and 10 bases from J, leaving 12 bases between. The CDR3 covers 14 residues. Germline V gene sequence: CDR1 SNHLY, CDR2 FYNNEI. The CDR3 bases are TGTGCCAGCAGTGAATACGGGGAGGGCTCACCCCTCCACTTT. Encoded protein: CASSEYGEGSPLHF.

The V and J genes are TRBV5-1 and TRBJ2-3; possibly TRBD2 for D (5 bases). The CDR3 is 15 amino acids. The germline V gene encodes CDR1 SGHRS and CDR2 YFSETQ. Trimming left V 4 bases short and J 1 base short, with 13 bases between. CDR3 in DNA: TGCGCCAGCAGCAAGGTCGGGGATCGCACAGATACGCAGTATTTT. It yields the protein CASSKVGDRTDTQYF.

The CDR3 coding sequence is TGCGCCAGCAGCTTGAACCAGGGAGGCAATGAGCAGTTCTTC. It codes for CASSLNQGGNEQFF. The chain combines TRBV5-1 with TRBJ2-1; possibly TRBD2 for D (6 bases). The CDR3 contains 14 residues. V was cut by 1 base and J by 6 bases, with 11 bases left in between. Germline-derived CDR1 and CDR2 are SGHRS and YFSETQ. Filled out from reference TRBV5-1 and TRBJ2-1, the complete variable domain reads KAGVTQTPRYLIKTRGQQVTLSCSPISGHRSVSWYQQTPGQGLQFLFEYFSETQRNKGNFPGRFSGRQFSNSRSEMNVSTLELGDSALYLCASSLNQGGNEQFFGPGTRLTVL.

For this clone: The sample contains more than one DNA sequence encoding this CDR3. The chain couples TRBV18 to TRBJ2-3; no reliable D call. Trimming took off 3 bases at V and 0 bases at J, with 4 bases between the two ends. The germline V gene encodes CDR1 KGHSH and CDR2 LQKENI. The CDR3 is 13 amino acids. The CDR3 DNA follows: TGTGCCAGCTCACCCCCGAGCACAGATACGCAGTATTTT. It yields the protein CASSPPSTDTQYF.

This clone was seen more than once but under ten times. This chain uses TRBV19 with TRBJ2-1; a weak D match, TRBD1 (5 bases). Germline CDR1 reads LNHDA; CDR2 reads SQIVND (reference sequence). Trimming pared 3 bases from V and 0 bases from J, leaving 12 bases between. The CDR3 runs to 16 residues. In nucleotides, the CDR3 is TGTGCCAGTAGTATCGGTGGACATACCTCCTACAATGAGCAGTTCTTC. Protein sequence: CASSIGGHTSYNEQFF.

For the CDR3, the DNA is TGTGCCAGCAGTCCCTTCAGCGGGGTGACAGATACGCAGTATTTT. Its translation: CASSPFSGVTDTQYF. This chain connects TRBV11-2 to TRBJ2-3; 7 bases agree with TRBD2. This CDR3 has 15 residues. Germline V CDR1 and CDR2: SGHAT, FQNNGV. V shed 6 bases and J 3 bases; nucleotides not matched to a gene: 9.

This clone has just one count. The V gene is TRBV6-6, the J gene TRBJ2-5; TRBD1 matches 7 bases. Germline V CDR1 and CDR2: MNHNY, SVGAGI (reference sequence). The CDR3 consists of 16 residues. With V trimmed by 6 bases and J by 5 bases, 15 bases remained unmatched. The CDR3 sequence: CASRIDLERGRETQYF. CDR3 DNA: TGTGCCAGCAGAATAGACCTGGAAAGGGGGCGGGAGACCCAGTACTTC.

The V gene is TRBV5-1, the J gene TRBJ2-1, with 7 bases fitting TRBD2. The CDR3 contains 15 residues. J gave up 3 bases and V 5 bases, and 8 bases lay outside the gene matches. Germline values: CDR1 SGHRS, CDR2 YFSETQ. For the CDR3, the DNA is TGCGCCAGCAGTTCCGGGGAGGGACGCTACAATGAGCAGTTCTTC. Protein sequence: CASSSGEGRYNEQFF.

This chain connects TRBV6-1 to TRBJ2-3; 7 bases match TRBD1. Germline V gene lookup returns CDR1 MNHNS and CDR2 SASEGT. The V gene end was trimmed by 1 base and the J gene end by 6 bases; junction bases not matched to a gene: 4. The CDR3 is 14 amino acids. The CDR3 sequence is CASSEGGGLDTQYF. For the CDR3, the DNA is TGTGCCAGCAGTGAAGGAGGGGGCTTGGATACGCAGTATTTT.

This chain links TRBV7-2 with TRBJ1-2; no clear D. Germline V lookup: CDR1 SGHTA, CDR2 FQGNSA. Trimming stripped 3 bases from V and 1 base from J, with 12 bases between. The CDR3 runs 15 residues. In DNA form, the CDR3 reads TGTGCCAGCAGCTTGACCCGTGACATTAACTATGGCTACACCTTC. Protein product: CASSLTRDINYGYTF. The whole variable domain, remainder taken from reference TRBV7-2 and TRBJ1-2, is GAGVSQSPSNKVTEKGKDVELRCDPISGHTALYWYRQSLGQGLEFLIYFQGNSAPDKSGLPSDRFSAERTGGSVSTLTIQRTQQEDSAVYLCASSLTRDINYGYTFGSGTRLTVV.

The V and J genes are TRBV5-1 and TRBJ2-3; tentative D call: TRBD2 (5 bases). Germline values: CDR1 SGHRS, CDR2 YFSETQ. The CDR3 spans 13 residues. V lost 4 bases to trimming and J lost 6 bases, with 12 bases between them. CDR3 nucleotide sequence: TGCGCCAGCAGCCTATATACGGGGGATACGCAGTATTTT. Its translation is CASSLYTGDTQYF.

This clone was detected ten times or more. V usage is TRBV6-4 and J usage is TRBJ2-2, with a weak D call TRBD2 (6 bases). Trimming took 4 bases from V and 3 from J, leaving 6 bases between them. Germline CDR1 is MRHNA and CDR2 is SNTAGT. The CDR3 runs 13 residues. For the CDR3, the DNA is TGTGCCAGCAGTGGCGGGGACACCGGGGAGCTGTTTTTT. This translates into CASSGGDTGELFF.

The chain is built from TRBV7-8 and TRBJ1-5; 7 bases match TRBD1. The CDR3 contains 15 residues. Germline V lookup: CDR1 SGHVS, CDR2 FQNEAQ. V was pared by 5 bases and J by 3 bases, with 7 bases of the junction left unmatched. The CDR3, as DNA: TGTGCCAGCAGCCCTGACGGACAGGTCAATCAGCCCCAGCATTTT. It specifies CASSPDGQVNQPQHF. Drawing the rest from reference TRBV7-8 and TRBJ1-5, the complete variable domain is GAGVSQSPRYKVAKRGQDVALRCDPISGHVSLFWYQQALGQGPEFLTYFQNEAQLDKSGLPSDRFFAERPEGSVSTLKIQRTQQEDSAVYLCASSPDGQVNQPQHFGDGTRLSIL.

This clone has a single count. The chain recombines TRBV7-8 with TRBJ2-3; 13 nucleotides line up with TRBD2. The J segment lost 7 bases and the V segment lost 5 bases, leaving 6 bases of the junction unmatched. Per germline, CDR1 SGHVS and CDR2 FQNEAQ. This CDR3 region has 15 residues. The CDR3 spells CASSRTSGGANTQYF. The CDR3 DNA reads as TGTGCCAGCAGCCGCACTAGCGGGGGGGCCAATACGCAGTATTTT.

This sequence joins TRBV15 and TRBJ2-2; maybe TRBD1 (5 bases). Trimming stripped 1 base from V and 1 base from J, with 10 bases between. The CDR3 extends over 16 amino acids. Germline values: CDR1 LNHNV, CDR2 YYDKDF (reference sequence). The DNA for the CDR3 is TGTGCCACCAGCAGAGTCGTCGGACAGAACACCGGGGAGCTGTTTTTT. Amino acids: CATSRVVGQNTGELFF.

This chain links TRBV7-2 with TRBJ2-5, with TRBD1 identical over 7 bases. Trimming at V came to 3 bases and at J to 5 bases, leaving 12 bases not matched to a gene. Germline V gives CDR1 SGHTA, CDR2 FQGNSA. CDR3 length equals 16 residues. The CDR3 is CASSFPPQGVRETQYF. Here the CDR3 DNA reads TGTGCCAGCAGCTTTCCGCCGCAGGGGGTTCGGGAGACCCAGTACTTC.